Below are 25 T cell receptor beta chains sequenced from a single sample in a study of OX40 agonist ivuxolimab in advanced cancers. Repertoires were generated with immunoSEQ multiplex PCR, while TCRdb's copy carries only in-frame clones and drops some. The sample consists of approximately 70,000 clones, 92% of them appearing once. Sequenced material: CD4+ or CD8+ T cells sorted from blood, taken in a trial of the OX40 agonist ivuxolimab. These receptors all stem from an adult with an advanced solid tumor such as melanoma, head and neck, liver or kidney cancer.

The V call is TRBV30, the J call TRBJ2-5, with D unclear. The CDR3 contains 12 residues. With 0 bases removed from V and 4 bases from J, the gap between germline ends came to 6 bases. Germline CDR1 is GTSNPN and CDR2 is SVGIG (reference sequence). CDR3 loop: CAWSVSSETQYF. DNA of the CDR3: TGTGCCTGGAGTGTTTCTTCAGAGACCCAGTACTTC. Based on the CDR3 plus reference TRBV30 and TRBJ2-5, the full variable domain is SQTIHQWPATLVQPVGSPLSLECTVEGTSNPNLYWYRQAAGRGLQLLFYSVGIGQISSEVPQNLSASRPQDRQFILSSKKLLLSDSGFYLCAWSVSSETQYFGPGTRLLVL.

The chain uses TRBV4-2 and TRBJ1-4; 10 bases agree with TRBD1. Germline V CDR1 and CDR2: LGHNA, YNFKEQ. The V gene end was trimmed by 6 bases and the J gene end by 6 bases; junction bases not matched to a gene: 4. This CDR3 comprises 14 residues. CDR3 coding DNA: TGTGCCAGCAGTCGCGGGACAGGGGATGAAAAACTGTTTTTT. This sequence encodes CASSRGTGDEKLFF.

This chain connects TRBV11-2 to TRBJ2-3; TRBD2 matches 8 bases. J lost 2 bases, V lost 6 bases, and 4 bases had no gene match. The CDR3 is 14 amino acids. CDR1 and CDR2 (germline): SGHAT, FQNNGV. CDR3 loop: CASRLAAFTDTQYF. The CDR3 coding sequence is TGTGCCAGCAGACTAGCGGCCTTCACAGATACGCAGTATTTT.

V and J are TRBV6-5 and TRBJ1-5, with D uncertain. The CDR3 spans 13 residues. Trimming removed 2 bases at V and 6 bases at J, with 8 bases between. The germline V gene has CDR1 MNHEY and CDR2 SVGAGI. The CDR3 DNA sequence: TGTGCCAGCAGTTACGCGGGAGGTCAGCCCCAGCATTTT. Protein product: CASSYAGGQPQHF.

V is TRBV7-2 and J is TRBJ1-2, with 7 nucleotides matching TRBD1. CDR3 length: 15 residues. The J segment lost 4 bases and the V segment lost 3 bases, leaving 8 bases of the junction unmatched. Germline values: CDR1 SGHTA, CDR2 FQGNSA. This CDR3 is CASSLGGGGTYGYTF. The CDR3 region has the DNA TGTGCCAGCAGCTTGGGAGGAGGGGGCACCTATGGCTACACCTTC.

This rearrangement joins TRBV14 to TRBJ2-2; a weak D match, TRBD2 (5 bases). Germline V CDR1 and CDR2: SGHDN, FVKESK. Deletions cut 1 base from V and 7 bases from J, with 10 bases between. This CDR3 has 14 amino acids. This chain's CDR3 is CASSQVRAGGELFF. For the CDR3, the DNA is TGTGCCAGCAGCCAAGTACGGGCGGGCGGGGAGCTGTTTTTT.

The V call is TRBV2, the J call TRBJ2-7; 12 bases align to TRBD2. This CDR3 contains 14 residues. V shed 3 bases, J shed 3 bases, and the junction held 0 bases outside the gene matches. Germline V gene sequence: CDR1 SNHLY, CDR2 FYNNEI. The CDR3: CASSETSGSYEQYF. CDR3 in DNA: TGTGCCAGCAGTGAGACTAGCGGGAGCTACGAGCAGTACTTC.

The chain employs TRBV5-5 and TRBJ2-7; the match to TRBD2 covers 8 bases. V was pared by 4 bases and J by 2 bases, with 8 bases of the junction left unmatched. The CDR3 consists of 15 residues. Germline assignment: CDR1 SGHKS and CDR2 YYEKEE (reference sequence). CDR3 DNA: TGTGCCAGCAGCCTTAGCGGGACCCGGGCCTACGAGCAGTACTTC. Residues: CASSLSGTRAYEQYF.

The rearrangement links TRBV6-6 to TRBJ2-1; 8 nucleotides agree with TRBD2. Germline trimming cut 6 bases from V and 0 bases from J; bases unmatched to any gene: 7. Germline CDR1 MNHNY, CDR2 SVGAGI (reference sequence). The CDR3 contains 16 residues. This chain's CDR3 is CASSRSGTSSYNEQFF. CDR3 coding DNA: TGTGCCAGCAGCCGTAGCGGGACTAGCTCCTACAATGAGCAGTTCTTC.

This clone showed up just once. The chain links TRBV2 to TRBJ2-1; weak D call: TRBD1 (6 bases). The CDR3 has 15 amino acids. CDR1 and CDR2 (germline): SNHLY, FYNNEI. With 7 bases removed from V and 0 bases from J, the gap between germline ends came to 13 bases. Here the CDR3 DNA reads TGTGCCAGCACCTCTCAGGGGTTCTCCTACAATGAGCAGTTCTTC. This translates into CASTSQGFSYNEQFF.

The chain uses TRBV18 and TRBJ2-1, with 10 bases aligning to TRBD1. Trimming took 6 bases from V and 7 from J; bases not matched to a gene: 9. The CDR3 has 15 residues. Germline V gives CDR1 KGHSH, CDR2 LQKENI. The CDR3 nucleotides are TGTGCCAGCTCGTCCGGGACAGGGGTTTCGAATGAGCAGTTCTTC. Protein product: CASSSGTGVSNEQFF.

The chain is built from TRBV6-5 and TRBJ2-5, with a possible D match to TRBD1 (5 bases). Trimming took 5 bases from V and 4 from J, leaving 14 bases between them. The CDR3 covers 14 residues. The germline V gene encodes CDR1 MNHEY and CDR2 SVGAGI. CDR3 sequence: CASSRQGWGETQYF. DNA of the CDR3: TGTGCCAGCAGTCGCCAGGGTTGGGGAGAGACCCAGTACTTC.

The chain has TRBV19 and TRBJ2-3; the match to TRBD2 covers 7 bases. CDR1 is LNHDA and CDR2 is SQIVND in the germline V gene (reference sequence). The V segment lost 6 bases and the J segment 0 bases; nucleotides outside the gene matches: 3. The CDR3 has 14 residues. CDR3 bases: TGTGCCAGTAGACCCGGGGGGAGCACAGATACGCAGTATTTT. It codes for CASRPGGSTDTQYF.

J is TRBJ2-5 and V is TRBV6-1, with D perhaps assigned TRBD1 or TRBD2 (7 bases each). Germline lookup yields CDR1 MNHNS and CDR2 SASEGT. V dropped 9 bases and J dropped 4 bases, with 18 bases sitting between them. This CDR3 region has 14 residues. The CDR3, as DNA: TGTGCCAGTATCTGGGGAGGGGGCCGAGAGACCCAGTACTTC. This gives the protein CASIWGGGRETQYF.

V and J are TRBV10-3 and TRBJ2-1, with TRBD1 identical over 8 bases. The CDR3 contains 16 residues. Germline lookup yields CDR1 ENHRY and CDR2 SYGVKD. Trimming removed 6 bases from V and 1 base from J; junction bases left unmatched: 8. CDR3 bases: TGTGCCATCAGAGGACAGGGAGAGCTATCCTACAATGAGCAGTTCTTC. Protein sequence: CAIRGQGELSYNEQFF.

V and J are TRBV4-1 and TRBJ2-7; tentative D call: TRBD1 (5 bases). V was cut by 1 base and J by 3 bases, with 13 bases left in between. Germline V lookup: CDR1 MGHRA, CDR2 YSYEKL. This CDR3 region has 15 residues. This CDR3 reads CASSQAPGHYYEQYF. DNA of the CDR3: TGCGCCAGCAGCCAAGCCCCAGGGCACTACTACGAGCAGTACTTC.

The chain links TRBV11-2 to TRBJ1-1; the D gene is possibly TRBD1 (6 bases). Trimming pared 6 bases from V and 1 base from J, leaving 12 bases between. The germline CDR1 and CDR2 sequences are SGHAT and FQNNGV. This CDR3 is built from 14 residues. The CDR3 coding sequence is TGTGCCAGCAGGCCGGGGGCAGAGAACACTGAAGCTTTCTTT. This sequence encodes CASRPGAENTEAFF.

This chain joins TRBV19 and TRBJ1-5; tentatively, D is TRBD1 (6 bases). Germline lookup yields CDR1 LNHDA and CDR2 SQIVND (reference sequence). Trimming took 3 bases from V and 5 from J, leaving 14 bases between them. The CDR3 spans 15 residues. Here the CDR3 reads CASSMGGASDQPQHF. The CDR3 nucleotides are TGTGCCAGTAGTATGGGGGGGGCAAGTGATCAGCCCCAGCATTTT.

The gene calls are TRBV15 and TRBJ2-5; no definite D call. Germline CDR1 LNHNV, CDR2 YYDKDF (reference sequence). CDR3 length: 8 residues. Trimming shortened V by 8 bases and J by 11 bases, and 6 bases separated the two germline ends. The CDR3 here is CATGEQYF. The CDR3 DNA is TGTGCCACCGGAGAGCAGTACTTC.

The CDR3 loop reads CASSHSGGNYGYTF. For the CDR3, the DNA is TGTGCCAGCAGCCACTCGGGGGGTAACTATGGCTACACCTTC. V usage is TRBV7-9 and J usage is TRBJ1-2; D is possibly TRBD1 (5 bases). The CDR3 runs to 14 residues. The V gene lost 5 bases and the J gene lost 1 base, with 11 bases spanning the gap. Germline CDR1 and CDR2: SEHNR and FQNEAQ (reference sequence).

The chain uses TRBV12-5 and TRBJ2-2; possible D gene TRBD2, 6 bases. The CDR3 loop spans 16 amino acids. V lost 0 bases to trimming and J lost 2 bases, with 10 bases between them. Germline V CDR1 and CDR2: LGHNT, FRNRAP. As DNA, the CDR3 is TGTGCTAGTGGTTTGGTATTGGGACTTAACACCGGGGAGCTGTTTTTT. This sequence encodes CASGLVLGLNTGELFF.

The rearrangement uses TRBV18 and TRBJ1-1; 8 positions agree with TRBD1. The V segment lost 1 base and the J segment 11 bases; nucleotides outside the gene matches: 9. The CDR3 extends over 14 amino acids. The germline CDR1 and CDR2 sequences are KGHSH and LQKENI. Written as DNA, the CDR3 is TGTGCCAGCTCACCACAAGAGACAGGGGATGCGGCTTTCTTT. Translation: CASSPQETGDAAFF.

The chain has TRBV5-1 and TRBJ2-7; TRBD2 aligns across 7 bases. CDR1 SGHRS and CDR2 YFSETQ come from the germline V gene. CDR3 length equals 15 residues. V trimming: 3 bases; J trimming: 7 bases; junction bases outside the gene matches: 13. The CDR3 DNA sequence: TGCGCCAGCAGCTCCAGACTAGCCAGCCCAGAGGAGCAGTACTTC. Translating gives CASSSRLASPEEQYF.

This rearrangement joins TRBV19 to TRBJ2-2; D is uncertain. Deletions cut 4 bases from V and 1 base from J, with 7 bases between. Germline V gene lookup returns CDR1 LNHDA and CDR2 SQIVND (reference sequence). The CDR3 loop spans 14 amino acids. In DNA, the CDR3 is TGTGCCAGTAGTAAGTTCTGGAACACCGGGGAGCTGTTTTTT. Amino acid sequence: CASSKFWNTGELFF.

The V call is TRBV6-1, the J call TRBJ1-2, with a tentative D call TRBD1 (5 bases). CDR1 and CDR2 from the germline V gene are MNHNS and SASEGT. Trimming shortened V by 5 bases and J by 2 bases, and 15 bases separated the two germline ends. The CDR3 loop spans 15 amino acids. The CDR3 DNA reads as TGTGCCAGCAGTCTCCAAAGAGACAGCAACTATGGCTACACCTTC. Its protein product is CASSLQRDSNYGYTF.